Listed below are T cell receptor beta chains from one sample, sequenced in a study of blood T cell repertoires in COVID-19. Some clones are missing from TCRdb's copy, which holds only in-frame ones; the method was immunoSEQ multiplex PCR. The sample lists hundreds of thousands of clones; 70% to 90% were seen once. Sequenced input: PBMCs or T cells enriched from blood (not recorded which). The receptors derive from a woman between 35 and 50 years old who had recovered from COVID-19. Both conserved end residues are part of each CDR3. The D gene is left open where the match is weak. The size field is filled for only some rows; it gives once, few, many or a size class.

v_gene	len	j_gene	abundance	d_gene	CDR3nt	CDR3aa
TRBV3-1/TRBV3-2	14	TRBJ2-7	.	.	TGTGCCAGCAGCCAATCTAACAGGTGGAACGAGCAGTACTTC	CASSQSNRWNEQYF
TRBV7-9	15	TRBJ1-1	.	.	TGTGCCAGCAGCTTTATCGGGGTAGCGAACACTGAAGCTTTCTTT	CASSFIGVANTEAFF
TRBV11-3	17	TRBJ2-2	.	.	TGTGCCAGCAGCCCGGGGCAGGGGCGGGCGAACACCGGGGAGCTGTTTTTT	CASSPGQGRANTGELFF
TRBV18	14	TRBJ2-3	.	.	TGTGCCAGCTCACCGGTCCCTGCAGCAGATACGCAGTATTTT	CASSPVPAADTQYF
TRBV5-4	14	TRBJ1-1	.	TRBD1	TGTGCCAGCAGCTTGGGAGGGGGCTGGGGTGAAGCTTTCTTT	CASSLGGGWGEAFF
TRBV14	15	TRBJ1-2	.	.	TGTGCCAGCAGCCAAGGATTGTCAGGGAACTATGGCTACACCTTC	CASSQGLSGNYGYTF
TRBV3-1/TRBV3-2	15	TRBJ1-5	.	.	TGTGCCAGCAGCCAAGATGGCGGGGGGCGGCAGCCCCAGCATTTT	CASSQDGGGRQPQHF
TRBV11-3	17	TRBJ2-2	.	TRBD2	TGTGCCAGCAGCCCCCGGACTAGCGGGGGGGTACCCGGGGAGCTGTTTTTT	CASSPRTSGGVPGELFF
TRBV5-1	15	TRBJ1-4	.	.	TGCGCCAGCAGCTTGGCATTATCCGCTGGCGAAAAACTGTTTTTT	CASSLALSAGEKLFF
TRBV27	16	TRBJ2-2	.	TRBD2	TGTGCCAGCAGTATAGCGGGGGGGCGGATCACCGGGGAGCTGTTTTTT	CASSIAGGRITGELFF
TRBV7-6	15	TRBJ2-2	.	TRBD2	TGTGCCAGCAGCCCCGGGGGGATTAACACCGGGGAGCTGTTTTTT	CASSPGGINTGELFF
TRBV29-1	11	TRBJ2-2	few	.	TGCAGCGTTGAAGGTAGAGGGGAGCTGTTTTTT	CSVEGRGELFF
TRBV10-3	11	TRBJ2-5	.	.	TGTGCCATCCGCAGGGGAGAGACCCAGTACTTC	CAIRRGETQYF
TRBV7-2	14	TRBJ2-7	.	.	TGTGCCAGCACCCCGGACTCCAACTCCTACGAGCAGTACTTC	CASTPDSNSYEQYF
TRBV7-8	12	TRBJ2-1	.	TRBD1	TGTGCCAGCAGCCGCAGGGGGAATGAGCAGTTCTTC	CASSRRGNEQFF
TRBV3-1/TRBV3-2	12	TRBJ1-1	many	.	TGTGCCAGCAGCTTCAATTTCCGGGAAGCTTTCTTT	CASSFNFREAFF
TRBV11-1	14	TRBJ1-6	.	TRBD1	TGTGCCAGCAGTACTACAGGGGGCAATTCACCCCTCCACTTT	CASSTTGGNSPLHF
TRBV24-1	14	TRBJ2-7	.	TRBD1	TGTGCCACCAGTGACTCCGGGACAGAGTACGAGCAGTACTTC	CATSDSGTEYEQYF
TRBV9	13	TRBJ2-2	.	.	TGTGCCAGCAGCCCTATTTTAGCGGGGGAGCTGTTTTTT	CASSPILAGELFF
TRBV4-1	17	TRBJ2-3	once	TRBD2	TGCGCCAGCAGCCGGATGGCTAGCGGGCGGGGCACAGATACGCAGTATTTT	CASSRMASGRGTDTQYF
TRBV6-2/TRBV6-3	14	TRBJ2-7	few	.	TGTGCCAGCAGCCCCGGGACAAGCTCCTACGAGCAGTACTTC	CASSPGTSSYEQYF